This passage covers 30 T cell receptor beta chains from one sample sequenced in a study of cytomegalovirus exposure and HLA in healthy donors. The PCR was carried out with 60 Vbeta primers and 13 Jbeta primers. The protocol was immunoSEQ multiplex PCR, while the TCRdb copy is restricted to in-frame clones and leaves out a portion. This table holds fewer than 150,000 clones, 60% to 80% found once. The sequenced sample was PBMCs. These TCRs come from a male donor in good health and CMV-seronegative.

This clone has more than one count but fewer than ten. The CDR3 sequence is CAISETPRTGVGANVLTF. The DNA for the CDR3 is TGTGCCATCAGTGAGACCCCAAGGACAGGGGTTGGGGCCAACGTCCTGACTTTC. This sequence joins TRBV10-3 and TRBJ2-6; 9 nucleotides align to TRBD1. Trimming took 2 bases from V and 3 from J; bases not matched to a gene: 8. The germline V gene has CDR1 ENHRY and CDR2 SYGVKD. This CDR3 has 18 residues.

This clone was picked up one time. This sequence joins TRBV5-1 and TRBJ1-1; D gene unclear. V lost 3 bases and J 2 bases, leaving 11 bases between the germline ends. Germline V CDR1 and CDR2: SGHRS, YFSETQ. This CDR3 spans 14 amino acids. CDR3 sequence reads: CASSSQHYNTEAFF. The CDR3 DNA follows: TGCGCCAGCAGCTCACAGCATTACAACACTGAAGCTTTCTTT.

V and J are TRBV5-1 and TRBJ1-2; TRBD1 matches at 7 bases. This CDR3 region has 16 residues. J was trimmed by 1 base and V by 4 bases; bases with no gene match: 10. Germline values: CDR1 SGHRS, CDR2 YFSETQ. The CDR3 reads CASSIRTGPNNYGYTF. CDR3 nucleotide sequence: TGCGCCAGCAGCATCCGGACAGGACCAAATAACTATGGCTACACCTTC.

The chain uses TRBV30 and TRBJ1-5; 7 nucleotides agree with TRBD1. This CDR3 region has 15 residues. After removal of 0 bases from V and 2 bases from J, the junction contained 4 bases not matched to a gene. Germline CDR1 GTSNPN, CDR2 SVGIG (reference sequence). The CDR3 here is CAWSVQGQGNQPQHF. Written as DNA, the CDR3 is TGTGCCTGGAGTGTACAAGGACAGGGCAATCAGCCCCAGCATTTT.

The V gene is TRBV18, the J gene TRBJ2-7; 12 bases are shared with TRBD2. After removal of 3 bases from V and 7 bases from J, the junction contained 10 bases not matched to a gene. The germline V gene encodes CDR1 KGHSH and CDR2 LQKENI. This CDR3 region has 16 residues. In DNA form, the CDR3 reads TGTGCCAGCTCACCCATCGCTAGCGGGGGGGCGAGAGAGCAGTACTTC. It yields the protein CASSPIASGGAREQYF.

The chain uses TRBV2 and TRBJ1-5; no reliable D call. Germline-derived CDR1 and CDR2 are SNHLY and FYNNEI. V was trimmed by 3 bases and J by 4 bases, leaving 10 bases between them. This CDR3 has 14 residues. The CDR3 protein is CASSELGENQPQHF. In DNA, the CDR3 is TGTGCCAGCAGTGAGTTGGGAGAGAATCAGCCCCAGCATTTT.

This clone was found once. The chain recombines TRBV7-9 with TRBJ1-2, with unresolved D. V gave up 5 bases and J gave up 4 bases, with 14 bases separating them. This CDR3 is 14 amino acids long. CDR1 is SEHNR and CDR2 is FQNEAQ in the germline V gene (reference sequence). The CDR3 sequence: CASSNVQIIYGYTF. In nucleotides, the CDR3 is TGTGCCAGCAGCAATGTACAGATAATCTATGGCTACACCTTC.

This chain joins TRBV28 and TRBJ2-7, with TRBD1 matching over 9 bases. With 7 bases clipped from V and 6 bases from J, the junction kept 10 bases outside the gene matches. Germline assignment: CDR1 MDHEN and CDR2 SYDVKM. This CDR3 region has 14 residues. The DNA of the CDR3 is TGTGCCAGCATCCGGGACAGGGTAGGATCCGAGCAGTACTTC. Its translation: CASIRDRVGSEQYF.

This chain joins TRBV10-3 and TRBJ1-3, with D unclear. The V end lost 7 bases, the J end lost 0 bases, and 7 bases lay between the germline ends. Per the germline V gene, CDR1 is ENHRY and CDR2 is SYGVKD. This CDR3 has 13 amino acids. The CDR3 region is CAIKAASGNTIYF. For the CDR3, the DNA is TGTGCCATCAAGGCGGCCTCTGGAAACACCATATATTTT.

The J gene is TRBJ1-4, the V gene TRBV2; D gene ambiguous. The CDR3 is 15 amino acids. The germline CDR1 and CDR2 sequences are SNHLY and FYNNEI. V dropped 6 bases and J dropped 8 bases, with 19 bases sitting between them. The CDR3 spells CASRPSGVLGEKLFF. The DNA for the CDR3 is TGTGCCAGCAGACCCTCCGGGGTACTAGGAGAAAAACTGTTTTTT.

CDR3: CASSQSGLAGVDTQYF. CDR3 DNA: TGTGCCAGCAGCCAATCGGGACTAGCGGGGGTTGATACGCAGTATTTT. The J gene is TRBJ2-3, the V gene TRBV4-2; 14 nucleotides match TRBD2. CDR3 length equals 16 residues. Trimming cost V 2 bases and J 6 bases; bases outside gene matches: 4. CDR1 and CDR2 from the germline V gene are LGHNA and YNFKEQ.

The chain recombines TRBV7-9 with TRBJ1-1, with a possible D match to TRBD1 (6 bases). Trimming cost V 5 bases and J 4 bases, with 17 bases left between them. Germline V gene lookup returns CDR1 SEHNR and CDR2 FQNEAQ (reference sequence). The CDR3 runs to 15 residues. The CDR3 nucleotides are TGTGCCAGCAGCGTGAGGGAGGGCAGGGGCACTGAAGCTTTCTTT. Its translation is CASSVREGRGTEAFF.

V gene TRBV18 combines with J gene TRBJ2-5; tentatively, D is TRBD2 (5 bases). CDR1 is KGHSH, CDR2 LQKENI, per germline. Deletions cut 3 bases from V and 0 bases from J, with 14 bases between. CDR3 length: 16 residues. Here the CDR3 reads CASSPAGGDYQETQYF. CDR3 in DNA: TGTGCCAGCTCACCCGCAGGAGGAGACTACCAAGAGACCCAGTACTTC.

The rearrangement links TRBV27 to TRBJ1-2; the match to TRBD1 covers 8 bases. The CDR3 has 15 amino acids. V shed 0 bases, J shed 8 bases, and the junction held 8 bases outside the gene matches. Germline V gives CDR1 MNHEY, CDR2 SMNVEV (reference sequence). The CDR3 protein is CASSLSLTGVGGYTF. For the CDR3, the DNA is TGTGCCAGCAGTTTATCGTTGACAGGGGTTGGGGGCTACACCTTC.

The genes are TRBV27 and TRBJ1-5; 9 bases agree with TRBD1. The V gene end was trimmed by 5 bases and the J gene end by 7 bases; junction bases not matched to a gene: 6. Germline V gene data show CDR1 as MNHEY and CDR2 as SMNVEV (reference sequence). This CDR3 is 14 amino acids long. CDR3 sequence: CASSPQGARQPQHF. In DNA, the CDR3 is TGTGCCAGCAGTCCACAGGGGGCAAGACAGCCCCAGCATTTT.

V gene TRBV19 combines with J gene TRBJ1-1, with 7 bases that match TRBD1. Losses at the gene ends were 4 bases for V and 4 bases for J; bases not matched to a gene: 18. The CDR3 spans 18 residues. CDR1 LNHDA and CDR2 SQIVND come from the germline V gene (reference sequence). CDR3 in amino acids: CASSKGGPETGGGTEAFF. The CDR3 coding sequence is TGTGCCAGTAGTAAAGGGGGCCCCGAGACCGGCGGCGGCACTGAAGCTTTCTTT.

The chain joins TRBV11-2 to TRBJ2-5, with 11 bases aligning to TRBD2. Losses at the gene ends were 6 bases for V and 3 bases for J; bases not matched to a gene: 6. The V gene's germline CDR1 is SGHAT and CDR2 FQNNGV. The CDR3 sequence is 15 residues long. The CDR3 sequence: CASRGLAGGKETQYF. The CDR3 DNA reads as TGTGCCAGCAGGGGGCTAGCGGGGGGTAAAGAGACCCAGTACTTC.

The rearrangement uses TRBV6-5 and TRBJ2-7; a possible D gene is TRBD1 (5 bases). The CDR3 loop spans 14 amino acids. Trimming cost V 2 bases and J 2 bases, with 10 bases left between them. The germline gives CDR1 MNHEY, CDR2 SVGAGI. The CDR3 spells CASSYPRAPYEQYF. In nucleotides, the CDR3 is TGTGCCAGCAGTTACCCCAGGGCCCCCTACGAGCAGTACTTC.

In its sample, this clone was seen once. The chain links TRBV5-4 to TRBJ1-1, with D possibly matching TRBD1 (5 bases). This CDR3 spans 15 amino acids. Trimming stripped 4 bases from V and 1 base from J, with 14 bases between. Germline values: CDR1 SGHNT, CDR2 YYREEE (reference sequence). CDR3 nucleotide sequence: TGTGCCAGCAGCCCGATGGACATTCCGAACACTGAAGCTTTCTTT. Encoded protein: CASSPMDIPNTEAFF.

This sequence joins TRBV4-2 and TRBJ2-2; TRBD2 agrees at 14 bases. CDR1 and CDR2 (germline): LGHNA, YNFKEQ. The length of the CDR3 is 15 residues. V trimming: 3 bases; J trimming: 6 bases; junction bases outside the gene matches: 0. DNA of the CDR3: TGTGCCAGCAGCCAGACTAGCGGGGGGGCCGGGGAGCTGTTTTTT. Translating it yields CASSQTSGGAGELFF.

J is TRBJ2-7 and V is TRBV18; D possibly corresponds to TRBD1 (8 bases). The CDR3 consists of 14 residues. Germline values: CDR1 KGHSH, CDR2 LQKENI. Trimming left V 4 bases short and J 6 bases short, with 16 bases between. CDR3 sequence (DNA): TGTGCCAGCTCACGGACAGGGTGGGAGGGCGAGCAGTACTTC. Translation gives CASSRTGWEGEQYF.

The J gene is TRBJ1-1, the V gene TRBV2; D is possibly TRBD1 (6 bases). Germline loops: CDR1 SNHLY, CDR2 FYNNEI. Trimming removed 5 bases from V and 1 base from J, with 8 bases in between. The CDR3 has 13 amino acids. DNA of the CDR3: TGTGCCAGCAGTCTACAGGGGAACACTGAAGCTTTCTTT. It yields the protein CASSLQGNTEAFF.

The chain combines TRBV10-1 with TRBJ2-1; 10 positions agree with TRBD1. This CDR3 has 19 amino acids. J was trimmed by 9 bases and V by 0 bases; bases with no gene match: 17. CDR1 is WNHNN, CDR2 SYGVQD, per germline (reference sequence). CDR3 sequence reads: CASSESMGSRTDRGREQFF. For the CDR3, the DNA is TGCGCCAGCAGTGAGTCGATGGGCTCCCGAACCGACAGGGGGCGTGAGCAGTTCTTC.

This clone was detected only once. The J gene is TRBJ2-5, the V gene TRBV7-9; TRBD2 might be the D (6 bases). The J call may be in error: the DNA end matches TRBJ2-7 better. The CDR3 has 13 amino acids. Germline CDR1 and CDR2: SEHNR and FQNEAQ (reference sequence). The CDR3 is CASSLGTPNEQYF. The CDR3 DNA follows: TGTGCCAGCAGCTTGGGGACTCCAAACGAGCAGTACTTC.

The chain carries TRBV6-1 and TRBJ1-2; 7 bases are a match to TRBD1. The CDR3 has 14 amino acids. Germline CDR1 reads MNHNS; CDR2 reads SASEGT. V was clipped by 5 bases and J by 8 bases; unmatched bases: 11. The CDR3 sequence is CASSSPDRFIGYTF. CDR3 in DNA: TGTGCCAGCAGTTCCCCGGACAGGTTCATCGGCTACACCTTC.

This clone has only one observation. The CDR3 loop reads CASSQTDPSTNEKLFF. For the CDR3, the DNA is TGCGCCAGCAGCCAGACAGATCCTAGTACAAATGAAAAACTGTTTTTT. The rearrangement uses TRBV5-1 and TRBJ1-4, with a possible D match to TRBD1 (5 bases). Germline V lookup: CDR1 SGHRS, CDR2 YFSETQ. CDR3 size: 16 residues. Trimming removed 4 bases from V and 5 bases from J, with 18 bases in between.

CDR3 DNA: TGTGCCAGCAGTGACCCGGGGAAAGAGGTAGTTGAAAAACTGTTTTTT. Translating it yields CASSDPGKEVVEKLFF. The V call is TRBV2, the J call TRBJ1-4, with unresolved D. The CDR3 length is 16 residues. V gave up 3 bases and J gave up 7 bases, with 18 bases separating them. CDR1 and CDR2 from the germline V gene are SNHLY and FYNNEI.

DNA of the CDR3: TGTGCCAGCAGTTATGGACAGGGATACACTGAAGCTTTCTTT. It yields the protein CASSYGQGYTEAFF. This chain joins TRBV6-5 and TRBJ1-1; 8 nucleotides line up with TRBD1. Germline-derived CDR1 and CDR2 are MNHEY and SVGAGI. V was clipped by 3 bases and J by 3 bases; unmatched bases: 3. The CDR3 sequence is 14 residues long.

In its sample, this clone was seen a few times. J is TRBJ1-1 and V is TRBV7-6; D gene ambiguous. V was cut by 2 bases and J by 10 bases, with 11 bases left in between. CDR1 SGHVS and CDR2 FNYEAQ come from the germline V gene. The CDR3 has 12 amino acids. The DNA of the CDR3 is TGTGCCAGCAGCTTACTTGACTCCCGAGCTTTCTTT. It translates to CASSLLDSRAFF.

This clone has just a few counts. V is TRBV7-2 and J is TRBJ1-2; weak D call: TRBD1 (5 bases). The CDR3 is 12 amino acids. The V end was cut by 8 bases, the J end by 1 base, with 8 bases between. Germline V gene lookup returns CDR1 SGHTA and CDR2 FQGNSA. Written as DNA, the CDR3 is TGTGCCAGCGGCCAGGGTAACTATGGCTACACCTTC. Its translation: CASGQGNYGYTF.